This T cell receptor (beta chain) was documented in a study of T-cell memory formation after mild COVID-19. One entry per CDR3 protein, called by TCRdb with MiXCR from the 5' RACE reads. The sample records around 200,000 distinct CDR3 sequences, 27% being singletons. Study-wide findings and caveats: CD4+ contracting clones were found mainly in CM and EM, and CD8+ ones in EMRA. Clones contracting day 15 to 85 were balanced CD4/CD8; later expanders leaned CD4+.

Germline lookup yields CDR1 LNHDA and CDR2 SQIVND (reference sequence). The V gene end was trimmed by 8 bases and the J gene end by 6 bases; junction bases not matched to a gene: 17. This CDR3 region has 16 residues. As to this clonotype: Antigen: not known.

This receptor was obtained from an adult woman who had mild COVID-19 (a few samples of this study predate the infection). Cell type and time point are not known. The gene calls are TRBV19 and TRBJ2-3, with 7 nucleotides matching TRBD2. The specimen sequenced was PBMCs or a T cell subset sorted from them (not recorded which). The CDR3 DNA reads TGTGCCAGTGTACCCACGTCGGGGGGTCCTAGGGATACGCAGTATTTT. It is translated as CASVPTSGGPRDTQYF.